A selection of T cell receptor beta chains follows, all from one sample in a study of OX40 agonist ivuxolimab in advanced cancers. Assay: immunoSEQ multiplex PCR; the TCRdb copy retains only in-frame clones and omits some. The profile shows more than 95,000 clones, roughly 95% of them singletons. This specimen consisted of CD4+ or CD8+ T cells sorted from blood, obtained in a trial of the OX40 agonist ivuxolimab. These receptors were collected from an adult with an advanced solid tumor such as melanoma, head and neck, liver or kidney cancer. Both conserved end residues are part of each CDR3. A D gene is named only where the DNA matches it firmly. Size values are once, few and many counts, or a class for expanded clones, and some rows have none.

CDR3 protein	V gene	clone size	D gene
CASSSPSRAFNYNEQFF	TRBV5-1	.	.
CASSEGRGHSGNTIYF	TRBV6-1	once	.
CASSRFREEQYF	TRBV19	.	.
CASSLAGVFTDTQYF	TRBV7-7	.	.
CASSSGQGNTGELFF	TRBV5-1	.	TRBD1
CASSQDMAPQGAGNTIYF	TRBV4-3	.	TRBD1
CASSPTDGDGYEQYF	TRBV7-7	few	.
CASGLAYNSPLHF	TRBV12-5	.	.
CASSWRQDQPQHF	TRBV7-6	few	.
CASSSGAGNYGYTF	TRBV10-1	.	.
CASSPSGMWEQYF	TRBV18	.	.
CASSSGGMGNEQFF	TRBV25-1	.	TRBD2
CASSLVGGLTGELFF	TRBV5-1	.	.
CASSTDRGRFDEQFF	TRBV7-2	.	TRBD1
CASSLDRVGEQYF	TRBV5-4	.	TRBD1
CASSQAPPGHYGYTF	TRBV4-1	.	.
CASNGQGGSPLHF	TRBV6-1	.	.
CASSLEQGGGYTF	TRBV7-2	.	TRBD1
CASSRTSGRIADTQYF	TRBV27	.	TRBD2
CASSVAPPGRGTGELFF	TRBV9	.	.